These 13 T cell receptor beta chains originate from one sample sequenced in a study of response to subunit inactivated influenza vaccine. TCRdb fed the RT-PCR reads into MiXCR, producing one record per CDR3 protein. The sample lists about 520,000 distinct CDR3 sequences; 10% to 11% were seen once. The input for sequencing was PBMCs from blood, taken roughly 48 days after vaccination. The receptors were sampled from a man over 45 who received an inactivated influenza vaccine.

This clonotype has ten or more counts. The chain carries TRBV5-1 and TRBJ2-3; tentative D call: TRBD1 (6 bases). CDR1 is SGHRS, CDR2 YFSETQ, per germline. V gave up 4 bases and J gave up 0 bases, with 12 bases separating them. This CDR3 region has 15 residues. The CDR3 sequence is CASSLRDTSTDTQYF. CDR3 sequence (DNA): TGCGCCAGCAGCCTCCGGGACACGAGCACAGATACGCAGTATTTT.

This clonotype was observed at least ten times. The chain is built from TRBV6-2 or TRBV6-3 and TRBJ2-1, with 7 bases that match TRBD1. CDR1 and CDR2 from the germline V gene are MNHEY and SVGEGT. The V and J ends lost 2 bases and 7 bases, in that order; junction bases with no gene match: 8. This CDR3 has 15 residues. CDR3 DNA sequence: TGTGCCAGCAGTTACGGCGACAGGGATGCAAATGAGCAGTTCTTC. Its translation is CASSYGDRDANEQFF.

In this sample, this clonotype turned up a few times. The chain is built from TRBV11-2 and TRBJ2-1; the D is unclear. Trimming stripped 3 bases from V and 8 bases from J, with 11 bases between. The CDR3 totals 13 residues. Germline V gene data show CDR1 as SGHAT and CDR2 as FQNNGV. CDR3 nucleotide sequence: TGTGCCAGCAGCTTTGAATGGTCGTATGAGCAGTTCTTC. Its translation is CASSFEWSYEQFF.

This clonotype was detected a few times. The chain couples TRBV12-3 or TRBV12-4 to TRBJ1-2; the D gene is possibly TRBD1 (6 bases). The CDR3 consists of 15 residues. The ends were cut back, 4 bases at V and 4 bases at J, with 16 bases in the middle. The CDR3: CASSSWQGLGYGYTF. The DNA of the CDR3 is TGTGCCAGCAGTTCATGGCAGGGGCTTGGCTATGGCTACACCTTC.

This clonotype was seen a handful of times. The rearrangement joins TRBV4-1 to TRBJ2-5, with D hard to call. Between the trimmed V and J ends, which lost 1 base and 5 bases, there was a span of 11 bases. Looked up from germline, CDR1 is MGHRA and CDR2 is YSYEKL. The CDR3 is 14 amino acids. CDR3 loop: CASSQVFPVETQYF. The DNA for the CDR3 is TGCGCCAGCAGCCAAGTTTTCCCGGTCGAGACCCAGTACTTC.

This clonotype appeared many times. The gene calls are TRBV20-1 and TRBJ2-7; 7 bases match TRBD2. V lost 6 bases, J lost 3 bases, and 8 bases stayed unmatched. CDR3 length: 13 amino acids. Germline-derived CDR1 and CDR2 are DFQATT and SNEGSKA (reference sequence). The CDR3, as DNA: TGCAGTGCGTGGGACTACGGCGGCTACGAGCAGTACTTC. This encodes CSAWDYGGYEQYF.

Many counts were recorded for this clonotype. The rearrangement links TRBV5-1 to TRBJ1-5, with D possibly TRBD1 on 5 matching bases. The CDR3 extends over 16 amino acids. Germline V lookup: CDR1 SGHRS, CDR2 YFSETQ. Trimming cost V 7 bases and J 1 base, with 18 bases left between them. CDR3 bases: TGCGCCAGCTATGATATCAGGGAAGGGAGCAATCAGCCCCAGCATTTT. Residues: CASYDIREGSNQPQHF.

The V gene is TRBV20-1, the J gene TRBJ1-6; D unclear. The CDR3 length is 16 residues. V dropped 1 base and J dropped 0 bases, with 10 bases sitting between them. The V gene's germline CDR1 is DFQATT and CDR2 SNEGSKA (reference sequence). The CDR3 DNA follows: TGCAGTGCTAGAGCAAGGGAGGGCTCCTATAATTCACCCCTCCACTTT. The encoded protein is CSARAREGSYNSPLHF.

This clonotype showed up just a few times. The chain has TRBV12-3 or TRBV12-4 and TRBJ1-5; D unresolved. V dropped 8 bases and J dropped 6 bases, with 14 bases sitting between them. The CDR3 is made up of 13 amino acids. The chain's CDR3 is CASALARSQPQHF. The CDR3 region has the DNA TGTGCCAGCGCACTTGCCAGAAGTCAGCCCCAGCATTTT.

The V and J genes are TRBV3-1 and TRBJ1-4; D not certain. Germline V lookup: CDR1 LGHDT, CDR2 YNNKEL (reference sequence). This CDR3 is 13 amino acids long. V lost 4 bases and J lost 5, with 8 bases in between. The CDR3 nucleotides read TGTGCCAGCAGCCGCCACCGGAATGAAAAACTGTTTTTT. Protein product: CASSRHRNEKLFF.

A few counts support this clonotype. The chain joins TRBV5-1 to TRBJ2-5; the D is unclear. The CDR3 extends over 14 amino acids. V was shortened by 0 bases and J by 0 bases, with 6 bases between the two germline ends. The germline V gene encodes CDR1 SGHRS and CDR2 YFSETQ. In nucleotides, the CDR3 is TGCGCCAGCAGCTTGGGTGGCAACCAAGAGACCCAGTACTTC. It yields the protein CASSLGGNQETQYF.

The chain carries TRBV27 and TRBJ2-1; 10 nucleotides match TRBD2. After removal of 3 bases from V and 7 bases from J, the junction contained 6 bases not matched to a gene. CDR1 is MNHEY, CDR2 SMNVEV, per germline (reference sequence). CDR3 length: 15 residues. CDR3 sequence reads: CASSFGLAGENEQFF. CDR3 DNA: TGTGCCAGCAGTTTCGGCCTAGCGGGAGAGAATGAGCAGTTCTTC.

This clonotype was detected ten times or more. J is TRBJ2-2 and V is TRBV12-3 or TRBV12-4; tentative D call: TRBD1 (6 bases). Trimming cost V 7 bases and J 3 bases, with 15 bases left between them. The CDR3 has 15 residues. The CDR3 coding sequence is TGTGCCAGCACCATGAACAGGGCCGACACCGGGGAGCTGTTTTTT. It encodes CASTMNRADTGELFF.